This is a list of T cell receptor beta chains from one sample in a study of T cell responses to AZD1222 COVID-19 vaccine. TCRdb's table, derived via immunoSEQ multiplex PCR, lists solely in-frame clones and lacks some. This sample carries about 85,000 clones, 85% of them seen once, and the ten largest clones take roughly 4.5%. The source was peripheral blood, collected 28 days after the second AZD1222 dose. These receptors all come from an adult who received the AZD1222 COVID-19 vaccine. Each CDR3 is given with its conserved first and last residue. A D gene is named only where the DNA matches it firmly. Not every row has a clone size; where given, it reads once, few, many or a size class.

J gene: TRBJ2-1
V gene: TRBV19
clone size: NA
D gene: TRBD2
CDR3 protein: CASSRTSGSYNEQFF
CDR3 DNA: TGTGCCAGTAGTCGGACTAGCGGTTCCTACAATGAGCAGTTCTTC

J gene: TRBJ1-6
V gene: TRBV10-3
clone size: NA
D gene: NA
CDR3 protein: CAISESFSYNSPLHF
CDR3 DNA: TGTGCCATCAGTGAGTCCTTCTCCTATAATTCACCCCTCCACTTT

J gene: TRBJ1-5
V gene: TRBV5-6
clone size: once
D gene: NA
CDR3 protein: CASSPGLYSNQPQHF
CDR3 DNA: TGTGCCAGCAGCCCGGGGCTATATAGCAATCAGCCCCAGCATTTT

J gene: TRBJ2-3
V gene: TRBV4-1
clone size: few
D gene: NA
CDR3 protein: CASTPPGARQDTQYF
CDR3 DNA: TGCGCCAGCACCCCCCCCGGAGCTCGGCAAGATACGCAGTATTTT

J gene: TRBJ2-2
V gene: TRBV28
clone size: NA
D gene: NA
CDR3 protein: CASSLDRFGTGELFF
CDR3 DNA: TGTGCCAGCAGTTTAGACAGGTTCGGCACCGGGGAGCTGTTTTTT

J gene: TRBJ2-3
V gene: TRBV27
clone size: NA
D gene: NA
CDR3 protein: CASSLRDSTDTQYF
CDR3 DNA: TGTGCCAGCAGTTTAAGGGATAGCACAGATACGCAGTATTTT

J gene: TRBJ2-1
V gene: TRBV10-2
clone size: NA
D gene: NA
CDR3 protein: CASRGNNEQFF
CDR3 DNA: TGCGCCAGCAGAGGGAACAATGAGCAGTTCTTC

J gene: TRBJ1-1
V gene: TRBV6-5
clone size: NA
D gene: NA
CDR3 protein: CASIRTSEAFF
CDR3 DNA: TGTGCCAGCATCCGGACATCTGAAGCTTTCTTT

J gene: TRBJ1-1
V gene: TRBV5-1
clone size: NA
D gene: NA
CDR3 protein: CASSLSVRDTEAFF
CDR3 DNA: TGCGCCAGCAGCTTGTCTGTCAGGGACACTGAAGCTTTCTTT

J gene: TRBJ2-7
V gene: TRBV7-3
clone size: NA
D gene: NA
CDR3 protein: CASSPGDSAYYEQYF
CDR3 DNA: TGTGCCAGCAGCCCGGGGGACAGCGCATACTACGAGCAGTACTTC

J gene: TRBJ2-5
V gene: TRBV10-3
clone size: NA
D gene: NA
CDR3 protein: CAIRNLGGETQYF
CDR3 DNA: TGTGCCATCAGGAACCTGGGCGGGGAGACCCAGTACTTC

J gene: TRBJ1-2
V gene: TRBV7-2
clone size: few
D gene: NA
CDR3 protein: CASSLVGGGGSYYGYTF
CDR3 DNA: TGTGCCAGCAGCTTAGTAGGAGGAGGGGGGTCCTACTATGGCTACACCTTC

J gene: TRBJ2-5
V gene: TRBV10-3
clone size: once
D gene: NA
CDR3 protein: CAISVGEREETQYF
CDR3 DNA: TGTGCCATCAGTGTAGGGGAGAGAGAAGAGACCCAGTACTTC

J gene: TRBJ2-2
V gene: TRBV12-5
clone size: NA
D gene: TRBD1
CDR3 protein: CASGLGQGIGTGELFF
CDR3 DNA: TGTGCTAGTGGGCTTGGACAGGGAATAGGGACCGGGGAGCTGTTTTTT

J gene: TRBJ2-3
V gene: TRBV24-1
clone size: NA
D gene: NA
CDR3 protein: CATSEGSADTQYF
CDR3 DNA: TGTGCCACCAGTGAAGGGTCGGCAGATACGCAGTATTTT

J gene: TRBJ1-1
V gene: TRBV6-6
clone size: NA
D gene: NA
CDR3 protein: CASSRNLAGSGLNTEAFF
CDR3 DNA: TGTGCCAGCAGTCGGAACCTTGCAGGGTCGGGGCTGAACACTGAAGCTTTCTTT

J gene: TRBJ2-1
V gene: TRBV7-2
clone size: few
D gene: NA
CDR3 protein: CASSLGGGAYNEQFF
CDR3 DNA: TGTGCCAGCAGCTTGGGAGGGGGTGCCTACAATGAGCAGTTCTTC

J gene: TRBJ1-1
V gene: TRBV19
clone size: NA
D gene: NA
CDR3 protein: CASSIGAETLNTEAFF
CDR3 DNA: TGTGCCAGTAGTATAGGGGCCGAGACACTGAACACTGAAGCTTTCTTT

J gene: TRBJ1-3
V gene: TRBV7-9
clone size: few
D gene: NA
CDR3 protein: CASNPGNTIYF
CDR3 DNA: TGTGCCAGCAACCCTGGAAACACCATATATTTT

J gene: TRBJ1-5
V gene: TRBV5-6
clone size: NA
D gene: TRBD1
CDR3 protein: CASSLGDRVLGSNQPQHF
CDR3 DNA: TGTGCCAGCAGCTTGGGGGACAGGGTTCTCGGTAGCAATCAGCCCCAGCATTTT

J gene: TRBJ1-1
V gene: TRBV19
clone size: NA
D gene: TRBD1
CDR3 protein: CASRLDRGNTEAFF
CDR3 DNA: TGTGCCAGTAGGCTGGACAGGGGAAACACTGAAGCTTTCTTT

J gene: TRBJ2-7
V gene: TRBV5-8
clone size: NA
D gene: NA
CDR3 protein: CASSSSWGTSYEQYF
CDR3 DNA: TGTGCCAGCAGCTCCTCTTGGGGAACCTCCTACGAGCAGTACTTC